The entry that follows covers one TCR beta chain sequence. This specimen comes from a study of blood T cell repertoires in COVID-19. Assay used: immunoSEQ multiplex PCR; TCRdb lists only in-frame clones, some missing. The repertoire consists of more than 150,000 clones, with roughly 90% occurring once and the leading ten covering less than 25%. Germline V gives CDR1 SGHTA, CDR2 FQGTGA. Trimming left V 5 bases short and J 1 base short, with 8 bases between. CDR3 length equals 13 residues. This TCR derives from a man between 65 and 80 years old with active or convalescent COVID-19. Sample: peripheral blood. V gene TRBV7-3 combines with J gene TRBJ1-1; D gene unclear. CDR3 DNA sequence: TGTGCCAGCAGCCCCCAGTCGAACACTGAAGCTTTCTTT. Amino acid sequence: CASSPQSNTEAFF.